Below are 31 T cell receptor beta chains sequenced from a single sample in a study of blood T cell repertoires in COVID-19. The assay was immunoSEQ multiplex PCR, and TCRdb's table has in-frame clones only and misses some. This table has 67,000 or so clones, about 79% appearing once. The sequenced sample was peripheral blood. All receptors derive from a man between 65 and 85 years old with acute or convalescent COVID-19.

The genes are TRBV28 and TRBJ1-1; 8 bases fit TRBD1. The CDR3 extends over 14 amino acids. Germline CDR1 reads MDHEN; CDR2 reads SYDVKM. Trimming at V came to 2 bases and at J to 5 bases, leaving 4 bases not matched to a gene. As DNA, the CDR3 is TGTGCCAGCAGTTTAACAGGGGGAGGAACTGAAGCTTTCTTT. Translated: CASSLTGGGTEAFF.

CDR3 in amino acids: CASSLLQGEEQFF. CDR3 coding DNA: TGTGCCAGCAGTTTACTACAGGGAGAGGAGCAGTTCTTC. The chain carries TRBV27 and TRBJ2-1; D possibly corresponds to TRBD1 (6 bases). CDR1 is MNHEY, CDR2 SMNVEV, per germline (reference sequence). The CDR3 runs to 13 residues. Trimming stripped 2 bases from V and 10 bases from J, with 12 bases between.

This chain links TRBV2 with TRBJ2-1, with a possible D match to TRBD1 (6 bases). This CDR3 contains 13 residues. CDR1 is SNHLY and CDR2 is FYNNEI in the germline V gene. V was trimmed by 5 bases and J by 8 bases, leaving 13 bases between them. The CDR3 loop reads CASSLRQVDEQFF. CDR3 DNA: TGTGCCAGCAGTTTGAGACAGGTGGATGAGCAGTTCTTC.

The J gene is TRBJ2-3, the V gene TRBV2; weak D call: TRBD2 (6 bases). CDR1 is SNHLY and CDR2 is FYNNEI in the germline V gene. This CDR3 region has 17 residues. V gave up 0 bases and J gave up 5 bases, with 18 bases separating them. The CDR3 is CASSEALGAGSKDTQYF. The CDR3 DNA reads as TGTGCCAGCAGTGAAGCGCTTGGGGCGGGAAGTAAAGATACGCAGTATTTT.

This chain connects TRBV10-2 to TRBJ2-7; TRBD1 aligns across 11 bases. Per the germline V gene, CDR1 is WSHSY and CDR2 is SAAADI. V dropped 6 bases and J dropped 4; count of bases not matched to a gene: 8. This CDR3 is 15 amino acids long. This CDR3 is CASRPGTGGGYEQYF. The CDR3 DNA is TGCGCCAGCAGACCCGGGACAGGGGGAGGTTACGAGCAGTACTTC.

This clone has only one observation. The CDR3 spells CASSFVPGYYNEQFF. The CDR3 coding sequence is TGTGCCAGCAGCTTCGTCCCGGGATACTACAATGAGCAGTTCTTC. This chain joins TRBV7-7 and TRBJ2-1; D perhaps matches TRBD2 (5 bases). Trimming removed 3 bases at V and 3 bases at J, with 12 bases between. The CDR3 runs 15 residues. Germline assignment: CDR1 SSHAT and CDR2 FNYEAQ (reference sequence).

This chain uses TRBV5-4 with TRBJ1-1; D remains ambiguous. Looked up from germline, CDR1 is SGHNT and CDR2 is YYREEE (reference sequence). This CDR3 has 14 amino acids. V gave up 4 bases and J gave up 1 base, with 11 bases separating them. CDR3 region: CASSQTRGNTEAFF. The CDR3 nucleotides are TGTGCCAGCAGCCAGACACGGGGGAACACTGAAGCTTTCTTT.

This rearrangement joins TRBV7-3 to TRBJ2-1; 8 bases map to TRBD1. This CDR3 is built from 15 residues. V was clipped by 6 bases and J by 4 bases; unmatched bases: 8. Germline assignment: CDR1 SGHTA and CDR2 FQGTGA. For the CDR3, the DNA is TGTGCCAGCAGGGCGGACAGGGCCCTTTACAATGAGCAGTTCTTC. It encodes CASRADRALYNEQFF. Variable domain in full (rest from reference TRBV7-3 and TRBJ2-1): GAGVSQTPSNKVTEKGKYVELRCDPISGHTALYWYRQSLGQGPEFLIYFQGTGAADDSGLPNDRFFAVRPEGSVSTLKIQRTERGDSAVYLCASRADRALYNEQFFGPGTRLTVL.

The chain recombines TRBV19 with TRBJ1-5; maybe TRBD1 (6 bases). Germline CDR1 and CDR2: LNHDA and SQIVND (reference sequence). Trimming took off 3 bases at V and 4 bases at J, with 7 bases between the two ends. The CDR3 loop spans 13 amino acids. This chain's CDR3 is CASSIGQNQPQHF. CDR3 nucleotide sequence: TGTGCCAGTAGTATTGGACAGAATCAGCCCCAGCATTTT.

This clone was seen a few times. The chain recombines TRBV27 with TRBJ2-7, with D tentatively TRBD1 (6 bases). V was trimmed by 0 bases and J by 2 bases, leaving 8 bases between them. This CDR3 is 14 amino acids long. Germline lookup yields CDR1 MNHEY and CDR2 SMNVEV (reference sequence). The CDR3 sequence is CASSLSGTPYEQYF. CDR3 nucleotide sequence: TGTGCCAGCAGTTTATCAGGGACACCCTACGAGCAGTACTTC.

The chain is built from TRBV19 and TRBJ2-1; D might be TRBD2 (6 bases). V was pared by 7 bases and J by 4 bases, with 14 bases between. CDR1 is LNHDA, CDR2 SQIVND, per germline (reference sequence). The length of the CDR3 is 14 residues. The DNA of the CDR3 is TGTGCCAGTACCCCTCAGGCGGGGTACAATGAGCAGTTCTTC. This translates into CASTPQAGYNEQFF. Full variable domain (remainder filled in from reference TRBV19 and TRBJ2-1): DGGITQSPKYLFRKEGQNVTLSCEQNLNHDAMYWYRQDPGQGLRLIYYSQIVNDFQKGDIAEGYSVSREKKESFPLTVTSAQKNPTAFYLCASTPQAGYNEQFFGPGTRLTVL.

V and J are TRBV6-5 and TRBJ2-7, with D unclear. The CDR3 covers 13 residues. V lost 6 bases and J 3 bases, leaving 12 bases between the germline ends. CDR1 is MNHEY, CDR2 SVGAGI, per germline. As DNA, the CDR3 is TGTGCCAGCAGACGGTCGGAGAGCTACGAGCAGTACTTC. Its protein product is CASRRSESYEQYF.

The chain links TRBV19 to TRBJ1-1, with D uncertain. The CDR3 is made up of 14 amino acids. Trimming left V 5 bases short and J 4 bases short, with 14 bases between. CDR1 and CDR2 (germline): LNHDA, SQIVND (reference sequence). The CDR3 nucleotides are TGTGCCAGTAGTCCTATCGACTTCGTCACTGAAGCTTTCTTT. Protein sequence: CASSPIDFVTEAFF. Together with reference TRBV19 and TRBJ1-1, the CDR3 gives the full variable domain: DGGITQSPKYLFRKEGQNVTLSCEQNLNHDAMYWYRQDPGQGLRLIYYSQIVNDFQKGDIAEGYSVSREKKESFPLTVTSAQKNPTAFYLCASSPIDFVTEAFFGQGTRLTVV.

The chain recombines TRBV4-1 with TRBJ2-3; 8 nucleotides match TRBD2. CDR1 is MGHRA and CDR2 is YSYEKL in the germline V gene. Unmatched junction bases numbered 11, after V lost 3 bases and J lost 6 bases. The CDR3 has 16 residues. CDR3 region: CASSQSGGTRGDTQYF. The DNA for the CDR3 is TGCGCCAGCAGCCAGAGTGGAGGGACTAGAGGTGATACGCAGTATTTT.

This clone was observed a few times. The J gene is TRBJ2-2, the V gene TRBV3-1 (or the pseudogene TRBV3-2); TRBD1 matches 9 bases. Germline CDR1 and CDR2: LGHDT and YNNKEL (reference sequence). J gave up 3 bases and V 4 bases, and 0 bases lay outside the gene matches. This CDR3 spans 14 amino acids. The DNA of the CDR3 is TGTGCCAGCAGCCGGACAGGGGACACCGGGGAGCTGTTTTTT. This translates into CASSRTGDTGELFF.

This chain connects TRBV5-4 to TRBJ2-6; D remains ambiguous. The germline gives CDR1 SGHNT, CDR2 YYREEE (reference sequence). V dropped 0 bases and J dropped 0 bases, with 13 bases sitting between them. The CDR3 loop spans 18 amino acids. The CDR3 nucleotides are TGTGCCAGCAGCTTGGGCGGTCGCAGCCTCTCTGGGGCCAACGTCCTGACTTTC. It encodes CASSLGGRSLSGANVLTF.

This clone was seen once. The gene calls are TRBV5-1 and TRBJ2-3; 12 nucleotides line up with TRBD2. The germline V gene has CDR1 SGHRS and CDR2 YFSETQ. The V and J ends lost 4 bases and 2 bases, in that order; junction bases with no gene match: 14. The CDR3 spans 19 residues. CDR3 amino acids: CASSVTGLAGPETTDTQYF. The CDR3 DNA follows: TGCGCCAGCAGCGTTACTGGACTAGCGGGACCGGAAACCACAGATACGCAGTATTTT.

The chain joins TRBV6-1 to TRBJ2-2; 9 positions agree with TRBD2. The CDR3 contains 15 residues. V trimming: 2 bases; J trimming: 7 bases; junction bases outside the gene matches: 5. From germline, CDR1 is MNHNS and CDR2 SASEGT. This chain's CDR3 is CASSEIAGANGELFF. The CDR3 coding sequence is TGTGCCAGCAGTGAAATAGCGGGAGCTAACGGGGAGCTGTTTTTT.

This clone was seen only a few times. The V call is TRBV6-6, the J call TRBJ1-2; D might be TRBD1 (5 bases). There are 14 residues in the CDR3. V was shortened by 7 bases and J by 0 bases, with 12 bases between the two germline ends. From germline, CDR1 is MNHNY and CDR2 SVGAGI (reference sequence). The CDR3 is CASTGRGSNYGYTF. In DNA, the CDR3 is TGTGCCAGCACCGGGCGGGGCTCTAACTATGGCTACACCTTC.

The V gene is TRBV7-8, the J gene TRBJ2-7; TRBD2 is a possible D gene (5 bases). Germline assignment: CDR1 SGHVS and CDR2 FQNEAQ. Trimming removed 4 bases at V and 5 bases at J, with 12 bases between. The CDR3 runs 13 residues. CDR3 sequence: CASSSGIGNEQYF. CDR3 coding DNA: TGTGCCAGCAGCTCGGGGATCGGGAACGAGCAGTACTTC.

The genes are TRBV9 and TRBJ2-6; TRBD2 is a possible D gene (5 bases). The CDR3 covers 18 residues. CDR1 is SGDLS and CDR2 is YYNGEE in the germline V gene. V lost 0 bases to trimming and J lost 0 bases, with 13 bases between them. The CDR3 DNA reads TGTGCCAGCAGCGTAGATGTTAGAGGGCACTCTGGGGCCAACGTCCTGACTTTC. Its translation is CASSVDVRGHSGANVLTF.

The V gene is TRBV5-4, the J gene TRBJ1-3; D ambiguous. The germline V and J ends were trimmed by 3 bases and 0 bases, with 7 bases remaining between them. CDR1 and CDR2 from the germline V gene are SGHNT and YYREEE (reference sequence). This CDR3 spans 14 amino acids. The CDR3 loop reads CASSSRSSGNTIYF. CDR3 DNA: TGTGCCAGCAGCTCCCGGAGCTCTGGAAACACCATATATTTT.

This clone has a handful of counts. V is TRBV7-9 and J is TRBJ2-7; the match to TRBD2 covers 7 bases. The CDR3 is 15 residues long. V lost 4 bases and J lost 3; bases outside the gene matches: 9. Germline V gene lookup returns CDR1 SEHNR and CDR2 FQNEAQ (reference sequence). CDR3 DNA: TGTGCCAGCAGCTACGACCGGGACTACGGCTACGAGCAGTACTTC. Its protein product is CASSYDRDYGYEQYF.

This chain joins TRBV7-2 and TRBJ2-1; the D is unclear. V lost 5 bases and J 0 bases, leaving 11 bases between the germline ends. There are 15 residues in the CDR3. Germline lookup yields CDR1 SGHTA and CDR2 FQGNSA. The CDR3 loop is CASSRTESSYNEQFF. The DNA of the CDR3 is TGTGCCAGCAGCCGTACAGAAAGCTCCTACAATGAGCAGTTCTTC. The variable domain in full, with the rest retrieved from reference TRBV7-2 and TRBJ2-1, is GAGVSQSPSNKVTEKGKDVELRCDPISGHTALYWYRQSLGQGLEFLIYFQGNSAPDKSGLPSDRFSAERTGGSVSTLTIQRTQQEDSAVYLCASSRTESSYNEQFFGPGTRLTVL.

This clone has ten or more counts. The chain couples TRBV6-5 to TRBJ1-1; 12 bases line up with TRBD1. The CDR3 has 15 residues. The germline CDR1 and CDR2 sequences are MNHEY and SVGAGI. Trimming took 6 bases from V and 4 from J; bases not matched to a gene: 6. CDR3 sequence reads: CASRSGTGGLTEAFF. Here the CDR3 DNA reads TGTGCCAGCAGGTCCGGGACAGGGGGCCTCACTGAAGCTTTCTTT.

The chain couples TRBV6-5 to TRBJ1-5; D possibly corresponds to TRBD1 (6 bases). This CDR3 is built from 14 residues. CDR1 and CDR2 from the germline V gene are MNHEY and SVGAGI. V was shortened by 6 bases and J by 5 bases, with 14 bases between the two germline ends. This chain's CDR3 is CASSWGGEDQPQHF. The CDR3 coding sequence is TGTGCCAGCAGCTGGGGGGGCGAGGATCAGCCCCAGCATTTT.

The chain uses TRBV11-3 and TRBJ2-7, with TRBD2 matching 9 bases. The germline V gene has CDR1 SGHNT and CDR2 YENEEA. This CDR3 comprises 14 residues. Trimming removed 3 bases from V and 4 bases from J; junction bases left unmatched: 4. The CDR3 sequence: CASSLTSGAYEQYF. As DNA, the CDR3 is TGTGCCAGCAGCTTGACTAGCGGTGCGTACGAGCAGTACTTC.

CDR3 DNA sequence: TGTGCCAGCAGCATAGCGGGAGGAGAGACAGATACGCAGTATTTT. Residues: CASSIAGGETDTQYF. The chain combines TRBV5-4 with TRBJ2-3; the match to TRBD2 covers 10 bases. The V gene's germline CDR1 is SGHNT and CDR2 YYREEE (reference sequence). Losses at the gene ends were 4 bases for V and 3 bases for J; bases not matched to a gene: 5. This CDR3 contains 15 residues.

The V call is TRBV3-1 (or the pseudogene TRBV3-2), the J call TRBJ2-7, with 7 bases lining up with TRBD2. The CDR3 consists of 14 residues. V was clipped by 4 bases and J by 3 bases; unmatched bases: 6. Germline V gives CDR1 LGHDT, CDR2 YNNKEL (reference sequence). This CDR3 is CASSPSGKGYEQYF. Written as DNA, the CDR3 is TGTGCCAGCAGCCCGAGCGGGAAGGGCTACGAGCAGTACTTC.

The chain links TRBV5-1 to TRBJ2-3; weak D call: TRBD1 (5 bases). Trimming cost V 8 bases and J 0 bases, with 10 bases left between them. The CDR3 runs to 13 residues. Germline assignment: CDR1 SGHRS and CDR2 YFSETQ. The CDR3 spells CASSRASTDTQYF. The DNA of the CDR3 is TGCGCCAGTTCCAGGGCCAGCACAGATACGCAGTATTTT.

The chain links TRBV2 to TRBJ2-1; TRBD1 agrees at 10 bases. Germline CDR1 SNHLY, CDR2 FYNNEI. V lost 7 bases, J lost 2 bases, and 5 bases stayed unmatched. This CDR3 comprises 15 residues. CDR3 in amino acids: CASKTDRGAYNEQFF. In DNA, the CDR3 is TGTGCCAGCAAAACGGACAGGGGGGCCTACAATGAGCAGTTCTTC.